These 7 T cell receptor beta chains were all obtained from the same sample, sequenced in a study of blood T cell repertoires in COVID-19. The protocol was immunoSEQ multiplex PCR, while the TCRdb copy is restricted to in-frame clones and leaves out a portion. The data hold 29,000 or so clones, with around 89% observed a single time. Sequencing was done on a sample of peripheral blood. The source is a human donor in a cohort sampled during active COVID-19.

CDR3 amino acids: CASKPGLPYEQYF. CDR3 nucleotide sequence: TGTGCCAGCAAGCCAGGGCTTCCCTACGAGCAGTACTTC. This chain links TRBV6-5 with TRBJ2-7; possibly TRBD1 for D (5 bases). The CDR3 consists of 13 residues. The germline CDR1 and CDR2 sequences are MNHEY and SVGAGI. V lost 7 bases and J 2 bases, leaving 12 bases between the germline ends.

The V gene is TRBV5-1, the J gene TRBJ1-1; D is perhaps TRBD1 (6 bases). CDR1 is SGHRS, CDR2 YFSETQ, per germline. The germline V and J ends were trimmed by 3 bases and 0 bases, with 12 bases remaining between them. The CDR3 length is 15 residues. The CDR3 region has the DNA TGCGCCAGCAGCTCAAGGACAGATATGAACACTGAAGCTTTCTTT. This gives the protein CASSSRTDMNTEAFF.

The chain joins TRBV7-3 to TRBJ1-1, with D unclear. Germline lookup yields CDR1 SGHTA and CDR2 FQGTGA. Trimming left V 4 bases short and J 1 base short, with 13 bases between. The CDR3 is 15 amino acids. The CDR3 DNA sequence: TGTGCCAGCAGCTCGCAAGTGGGAGGGAACACTGAAGCTTTCTTT. It translates to CASSSQVGGNTEAFF.

This clone occurred a few times. V usage is TRBV28 and J usage is TRBJ1-5, with a weak D call TRBD1 (5 bases). The CDR3 contains 13 residues. V lost 8 bases, J lost 2 bases, and 10 bases lay in between. CDR1 is MDHEN and CDR2 is SYDVKM in the germline V gene. The CDR3 spells CASGARGNQPQHF. The DNA of the CDR3 is TGTGCCAGCGGGGCGCGCGGCAATCAGCCCCAGCATTTT.

The rearrangement links TRBV11-2 to TRBJ2-5, with a possible D match to TRBD2 (5 bases). V was cut by 6 bases and J by 3 bases, with 14 bases left in between. The CDR3 length is 14 residues. CDR1 SGHAT and CDR2 FQNNGV come from the germline V gene. CDR3 DNA sequence: TGTGCCAGCAGTCTAAGAGGGTCAGAAGAGACCCAGTACTTC. Translating it yields CASSLRGSEETQYF.

The chain uses TRBV6-5 and TRBJ2-3; D unresolved. In germline, CDR1 is MNHEY, CDR2 SVGAGI. The germline V and J ends were trimmed by 8 bases and 2 bases, with 11 bases remaining between them. This CDR3 has 13 amino acids. The CDR3 protein is CASALGSTDTQYF. For the CDR3, the DNA is TGTGCCAGCGCACTCGGGTCCACAGATACGCAGTATTTT.

J is TRBJ2-5 and V is TRBV19; D is unclear. CDR3 size: 13 residues. Trimming removed 3 bases at V and 3 bases at J, with 8 bases between. Germline V gene sequence: CDR1 LNHDA, CDR2 SQIVND (reference sequence). The CDR3 bases are TGTGCCAGTAGTATGTTAGGAGAAGAGACCCAGTACTTC. As protein: CASSMLGEETQYF.